In this sample, the clone carrying this T cell receptor beta chain turned up a few times. A much larger clone differs from this one at a single base, so this may be a read error. V shed 8 bases and J shed 5 bases, with 13 bases lying between them. The CDR3 is made up of 13 amino acids. Germline V lookup: CDR1 LNHDA, CDR2 SQIVND (reference sequence). Libraries of naive CD8 cells were prepared from roughly 18,000 to 920,000 sorted cells using 10%, 30% or 50% RNA. CD8+CD4-CCR7+CD45RA+ sorting gave the naive CD8 T cells. Each CDR3 protein gets one entry after TCRdb re-called the PCR reads with MiXCR. This table has 8,000 to 11,000 distinct CDR3 sequences, 15% to 20% appearing once. The data are from a study of molecular identifiers for immune sequencing clone quantification. Study in general: Replicate experiments took RNA from 20,000 or 100,000 naive CD8 cells, divided it five ways and sequenced four.

The sample taken for sequencing was naive CD8+ T cells from blood, with Jurkat cell RNA spiked in. The subset was: FACS-sorted CD8+CD4-CCR7+CD45RA+ naive T cells. The source of this sequence is a human donor in good health. Some libraries in this study had Jurkat cell RNA spiked in. The V call is TRBV19, the J call TRBJ1-5; D is unresolved. DNA for the CDR3: TGTGCCAGTGGAGAAAGGTGGTATCAGCCCCAGCATTTT. Translation gives CASGERWYQPQHF.